This T cell receptor (beta chain) was sequenced during a study of Graves' ophthalmopathy and Graves' hyperthyroidism. Germline V gene lookup returns CDR1 SGHRS and CDR2 YFSETQ. This CDR3 contains 13 residues. Study outcomes and limitations: A majority of expanded thyroid clonotypes exceeding 0.001 frequency were likewise present in blood.

RNA served as the template for amplifying TCR beta CDR3 regions. HTBI-primed RT-PCR formed the first round, and a multiplex PCR formed the second. TCRdb recomputed calls from the multiplex PCR reads with MiXCR, one row per CDR3 protein. The repertoire holds roughly 500,000 distinct CDR3 sequences, about 15% seen once, with about 9.4% in the top ten. For this clonotype: Its antigen is currently unknown. A much larger clonotype is one base distant, so this may be a read error.

Sequencing input: blood. J is TRBJ1-1 and V is TRBV5-1; tentative D call: TRBD1 (5 bases). This sequence was found in a woman aged 25 to 39 with Graves' ophthalmopathy. Here the CDR3 reads CVSSLPTEREAFF. The CDR3 nucleotides read TGCGTCAGCAGCTTGCCGACAGAGAGGGAAGCTTTCTTT. Based on the CDR3 plus reference TRBV5-1 and TRBJ1-1, the full variable domain is KAGVTQTPRYLIKTRGQQVTLSCSPISGHRSVSWYQQTPGQGLQFLFEYFSETQRNKGNFPGRFSGRQFSNSRSEMNVSTLELGDSALYLCVSSLPTEREAFFGQGTRLTVV.